This TCR beta chain was found in a study of blood T cell repertoires in COVID-19. Study overall: Donors in the United States, Italy and Spain gave samples during acute or convalescent COVID-19. The cDNA or gDNA used as material had been derived from T cells, B-cell-depleted T cells, or PBMCs.

Authors' processing steps: From reference gene primer amplification, estimates of nucleated cell counts were derived. Sequencing was performed with immunoSEQ multiplex PCR; in TCRdb, only in-frame clones are kept and a portion is missing. V and J calls and clone size follow that table, whereas D and trimming were derived from the DNA. The data show 180,000 or so clones, more than 70% seen once. Trimming at V came to 2 bases and at J to 0 bases, leaving 4 bases not matched to a gene. The CDR3 spans 15 residues. In germline, CDR1 is SGDLS, CDR2 YYNGEE. The clonotype originates from a woman older than 75 with active or convalescent COVID-19. Sequences were obtained from peripheral blood. The V and J genes are TRBV9 and TRBJ1-1, with 7 bases that match TRBD1. The CDR3 DNA is TGTGCCAGCAGCGTTCTGGACAGGATGAACACTGAAGCTTTCTTT. Encoded protein: CASSVLDRMNTEAFF.